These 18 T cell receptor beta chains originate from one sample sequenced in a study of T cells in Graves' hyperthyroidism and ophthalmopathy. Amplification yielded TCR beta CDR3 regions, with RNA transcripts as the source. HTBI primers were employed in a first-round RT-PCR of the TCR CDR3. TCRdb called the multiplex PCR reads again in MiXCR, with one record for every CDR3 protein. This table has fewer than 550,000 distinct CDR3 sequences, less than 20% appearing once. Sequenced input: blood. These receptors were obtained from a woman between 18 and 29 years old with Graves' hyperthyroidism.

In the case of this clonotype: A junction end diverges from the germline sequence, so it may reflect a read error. CDR3 in amino acids: CAISLTSSHGNEQLF. CDR3 coding DNA: TGTGCCATCAGCCTGACTAGTAGCCATGGGAATGAGCAGCTCTTC. The rearrangement uses TRBV10-3 and TRBJ2-1; possibly TRBD2 for D (6 bases). CDR3 length: 15 amino acids. The germline V gene has CDR1 ENHRY and CDR2 SYGVKD.

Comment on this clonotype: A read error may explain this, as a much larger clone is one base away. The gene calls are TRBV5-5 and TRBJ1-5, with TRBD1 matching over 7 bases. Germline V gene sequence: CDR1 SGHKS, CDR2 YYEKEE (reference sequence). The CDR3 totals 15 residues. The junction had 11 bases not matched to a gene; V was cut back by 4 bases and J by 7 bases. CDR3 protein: CASSQGPRGSQPQHF. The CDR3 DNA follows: TGTGCCAGCAGCCAAGGCCCCAGGGGGTCCCAGCCCCAGCATTTT. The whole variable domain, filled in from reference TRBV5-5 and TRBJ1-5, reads DAGVTQSPTHLIKTRGQQVTLRCSPISGHKSVSWYQQVLGQGPQFIFQYYEKEERGRGNFPDRFSARQFPNYSSELNVNALLLGDSALYLCASSQGPRGSQPQHFGDGTRLSIL.

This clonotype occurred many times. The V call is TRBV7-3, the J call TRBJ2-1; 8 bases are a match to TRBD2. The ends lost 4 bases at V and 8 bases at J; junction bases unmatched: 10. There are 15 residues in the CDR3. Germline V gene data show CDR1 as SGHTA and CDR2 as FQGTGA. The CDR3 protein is CASSSSRTSFDEQFF. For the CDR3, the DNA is TGTGCCAGCAGCTCCTCCAGGACTAGCTTCGATGAGCAGTTCTTC. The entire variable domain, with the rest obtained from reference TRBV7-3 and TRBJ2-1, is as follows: GAGVSQTPSNKVTEKGKYVELRCDPISGHTALYWYRQSLGQGPEFLIYFQGTGAADDSGLPNDRFFAVRPEGSVSTLKIQRTERGDSAVYLCASSSSRTSFDEQFFGPGTRLTVL.

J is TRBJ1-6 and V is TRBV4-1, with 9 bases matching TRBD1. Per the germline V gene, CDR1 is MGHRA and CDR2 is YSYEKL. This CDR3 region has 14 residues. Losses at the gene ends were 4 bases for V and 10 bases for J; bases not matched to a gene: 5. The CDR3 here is CASSPGQGESPLHF. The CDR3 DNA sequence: TGCGCCAGCAGCCCGGGACAGGGAGAGTCACCCCTCCACTTT.

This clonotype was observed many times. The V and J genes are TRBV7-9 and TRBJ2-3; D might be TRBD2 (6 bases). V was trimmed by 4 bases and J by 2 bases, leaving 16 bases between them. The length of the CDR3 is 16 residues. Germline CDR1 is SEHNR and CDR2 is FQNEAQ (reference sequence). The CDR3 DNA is TGTGCCAGCAGCTACCCTATAGCGGATCACACAGATACGCAGTATTTT. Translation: CASSYPIADHTDTQYF.

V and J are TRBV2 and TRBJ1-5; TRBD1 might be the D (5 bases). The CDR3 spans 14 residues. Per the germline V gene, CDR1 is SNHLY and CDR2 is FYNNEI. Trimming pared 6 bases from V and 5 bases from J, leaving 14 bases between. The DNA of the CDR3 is TGTGCCAGCAGCGCCAGGGCTGTAGATCAGCCCCAGCATTTT. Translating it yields CASSARAVDQPQHF.

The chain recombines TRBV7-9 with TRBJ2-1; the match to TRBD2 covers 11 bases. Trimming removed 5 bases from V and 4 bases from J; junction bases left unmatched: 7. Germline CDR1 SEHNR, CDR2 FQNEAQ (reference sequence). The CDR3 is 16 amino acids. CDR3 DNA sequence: TGTGCCAGCAGCGGGGGGGGACTAGCGGAGTACAATGAGCAGTTCTTC. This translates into CASSGGGLAEYNEQFF. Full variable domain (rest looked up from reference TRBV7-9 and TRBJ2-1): DTGVSQNPRHKITKRGQNVTFRCDPISEHNRLYWYRQTLGQGPEFLTYFQNEAQLEKSRLLSDRFSAERPKGSFSTLEIQRTEQGDSAMYLCASSGGGLAEYNEQFFGPGTRLTVL.

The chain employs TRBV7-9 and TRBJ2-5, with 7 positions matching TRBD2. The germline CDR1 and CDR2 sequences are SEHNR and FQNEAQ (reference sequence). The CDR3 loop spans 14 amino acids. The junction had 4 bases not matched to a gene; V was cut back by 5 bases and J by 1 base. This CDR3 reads CASSPTSVQETQYF. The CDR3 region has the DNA TGTGCCAGCAGCCCTACTAGCGTCCAAGAGACCCAGTACTTC.

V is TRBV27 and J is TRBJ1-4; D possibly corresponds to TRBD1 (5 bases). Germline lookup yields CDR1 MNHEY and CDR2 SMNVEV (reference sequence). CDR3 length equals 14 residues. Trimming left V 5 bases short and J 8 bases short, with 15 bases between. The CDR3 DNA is TGTGCCAGCAGTCCAAGACAGCTAAGGGAAAAACTGTTTTTT. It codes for CASSPRQLREKLFF.

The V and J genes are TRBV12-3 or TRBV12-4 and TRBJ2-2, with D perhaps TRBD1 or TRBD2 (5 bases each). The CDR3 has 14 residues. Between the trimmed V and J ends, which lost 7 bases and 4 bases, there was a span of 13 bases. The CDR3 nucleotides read TGTGCCAGCACCGGGACGGGGAGCACCGGGGAGCTGTTTTTT. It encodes CASTGTGSTGELFF.

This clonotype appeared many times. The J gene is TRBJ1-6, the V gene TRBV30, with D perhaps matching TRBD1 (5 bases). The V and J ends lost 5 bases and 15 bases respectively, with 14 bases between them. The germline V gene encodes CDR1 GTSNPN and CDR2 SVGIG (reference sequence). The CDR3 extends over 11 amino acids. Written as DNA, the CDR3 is TGTGCCTGGTATGGCGGGGGTAACCTCCACTTT. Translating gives CAWYGGGNLHF.

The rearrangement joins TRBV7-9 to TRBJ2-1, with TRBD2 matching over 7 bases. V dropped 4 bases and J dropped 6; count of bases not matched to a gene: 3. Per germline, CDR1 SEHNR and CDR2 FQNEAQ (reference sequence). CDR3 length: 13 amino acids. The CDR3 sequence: CASSSSGVNEQFF. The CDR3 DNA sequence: TGTGCCAGCAGCTCTAGCGGCGTCAATGAGCAGTTCTTC.

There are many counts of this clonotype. This chain's CDR3 is CASSMLAGPNEQFF. For the CDR3, the DNA is TGTGCCAGCAGCATGCTAGCGGGACCCAATGAGCAGTTCTTC. The V call is TRBV11-3, the J call TRBJ2-1; 9 nucleotides agree with TRBD2. The CDR3 sequence is 14 residues long. V lost 5 bases, J lost 6 bases, and 5 bases stayed unmatched. Germline V gene data show CDR1 as SGHNT and CDR2 as YENEEA.

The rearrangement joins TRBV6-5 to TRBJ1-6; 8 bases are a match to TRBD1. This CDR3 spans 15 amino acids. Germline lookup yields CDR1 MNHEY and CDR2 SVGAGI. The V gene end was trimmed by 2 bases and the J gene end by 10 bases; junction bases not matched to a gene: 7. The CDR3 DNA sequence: TGTGCCAGCAGTTACCTAGAGACAGGGGACTCACCCCTCCACTTT. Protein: CASSYLETGDSPLHF.

The CDR3 DNA reads TGTGCATGGGGATTAAGCTCTGGAAACACCATATATTTT. Translated: CAWGLSSGNTIYF. The V and J genes are TRBV30 and TRBJ1-3; no firm D call. The CDR3 totals 13 residues. Per the germline V gene, CDR1 is GTSNPN and CDR2 is SVGIG (reference sequence).

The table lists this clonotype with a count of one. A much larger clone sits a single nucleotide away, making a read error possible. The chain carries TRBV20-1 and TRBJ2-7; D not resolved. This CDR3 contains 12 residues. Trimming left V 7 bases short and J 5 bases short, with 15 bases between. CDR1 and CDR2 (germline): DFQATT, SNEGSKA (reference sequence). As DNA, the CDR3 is TGCAGTGAACGGACCGACCGAGACGAGCAGTACTTC. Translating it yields CSERTDRDEQYF.

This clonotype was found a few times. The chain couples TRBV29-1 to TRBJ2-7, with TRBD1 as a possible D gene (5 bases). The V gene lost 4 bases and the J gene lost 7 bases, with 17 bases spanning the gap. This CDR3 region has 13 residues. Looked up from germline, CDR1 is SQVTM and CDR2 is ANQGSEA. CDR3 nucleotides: TGCAGCGTTGCGAGCAGGGAAATGATGGAGCAGTACTTC. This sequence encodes CSVASREMMEQYF.

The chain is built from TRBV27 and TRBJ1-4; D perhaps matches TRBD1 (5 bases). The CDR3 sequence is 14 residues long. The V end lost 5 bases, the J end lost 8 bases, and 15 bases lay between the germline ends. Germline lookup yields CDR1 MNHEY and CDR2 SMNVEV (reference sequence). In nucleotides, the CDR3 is TGTGCCAGCAGTCTTGCGGGGTGGGGCGAAAAACTGTTTTTT. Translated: CASSLAGWGEKLFF.